This TCR beta chain appears in the sequencing data of a study of shared clonotypes between healthy human individuals. Libraries were prepared by immunoSEQ multiplex PCR; TCRdb keeps only in-frame clonotypes and omits some of them. Here the sample spans roughly 1 million clones, under 80% being singletons. With V trimmed by 0 bases and J by 6 bases, 8 bases remained unmatched. Per germline, CDR1 SGHVS and CDR2 FQNEAQ. The CDR3 totals 18 residues. This TCR was sampled from a man between 18 and 35 years old in good health. Source material: memory CD4+ T cells sorted from blood. Subset indicated: CD45RA-negative fraction. This chain links TRBV7-8 with TRBJ2-2; the match to TRBD2 covers 12 bases. Here the CDR3 DNA reads TGTGCCAGCAGCTTAGCGGGTCTAGCGGGGGGGGCCCCCGGGGAGCTGTTTTTT. Translating gives CASSLAGLAGGAPGELFF.